This TCR beta chain appears in the sequencing data of a study of blood T cell repertoires in COVID-19. Study at large: Donors in the United States, Italy and Spain gave samples during acute or convalescent COVID-19.

Clones were read by immunoSEQ multiplex PCR, and TCRdb kept only the in-frame ones, dropping some. Among 100,000 or so clones listed, approximately 78% were seen once. V was pared by 4 bases and J by 0 bases, with 13 bases between. The germline V gene encodes CDR1 KGHDR and CDR2 SFDVKD. The CDR3 has 16 residues. The receptor was derived from a woman older than 75 with acute or convalescent COVID-19. The chain employs TRBV24-1 and TRBJ2-3; a possible D gene is TRBD2 (6 bases). What was sequenced was peripheral blood. The CDR3: CATSDPLAPSTDTQYF. In nucleotides, the CDR3 is TGTGCCACCAGTGACCCACTAGCACCTAGCACAGATACGCAGTATTTT.